This record looks at one T cell receptor beta chain sequence and its context. The assay was immunoSEQ multiplex PCR, and TCRdb's table has in-frame clones only and misses some. The sample lists roughly 500,000 clones; 70% to 80% were seen once. Trimming pared 6 bases from V and 2 bases from J, leaving 13 bases between. Germline CDR1 is SGHRS and CDR2 is YFSETQ. The CDR3 extends over 14 amino acids. This specimen belongs to a study of shared clonotypes between healthy human individuals. The origin of this receptor is a middle-aged woman in good health. Some clones in this sample may be carry-over from other donors' samples. The V and J genes are TRBV5-1 and TRBJ2-3; the D is unclear. Sequenced input: PBMCs. Written as DNA, the CDR3 is TGCGCCAGCATGATACAGCCCAACACAGATACGCAGTATTTT. Translated: CASMIQPNTDTQYF.